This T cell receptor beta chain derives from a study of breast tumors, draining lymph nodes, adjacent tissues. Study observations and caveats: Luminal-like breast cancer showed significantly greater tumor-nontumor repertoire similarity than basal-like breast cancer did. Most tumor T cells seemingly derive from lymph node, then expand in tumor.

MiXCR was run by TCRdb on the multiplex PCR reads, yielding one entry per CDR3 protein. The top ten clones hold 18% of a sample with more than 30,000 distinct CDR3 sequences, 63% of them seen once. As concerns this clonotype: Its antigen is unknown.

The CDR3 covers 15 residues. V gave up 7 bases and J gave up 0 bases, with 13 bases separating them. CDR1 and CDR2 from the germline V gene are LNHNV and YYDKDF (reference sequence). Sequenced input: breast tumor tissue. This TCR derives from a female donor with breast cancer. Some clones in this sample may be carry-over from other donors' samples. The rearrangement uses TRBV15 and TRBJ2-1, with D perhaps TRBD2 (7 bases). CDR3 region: CATNEGGSSYNEQFF. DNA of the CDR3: TGTGCCACCAACGAGGGGGGGAGCTCCTACAATGAGCAGTTCTTC. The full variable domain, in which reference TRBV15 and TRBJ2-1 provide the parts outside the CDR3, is DAMVIQNPRYQVTQFGKPVTLSCSQTLNHNVMYWYQQKSSQAPKLLFHYYDKDFNNEADTPDNFQSRRPNTSFCFLDIRSPGLGDTAMYLCATNEGGSSYNEQFFGPGTRLTVL.